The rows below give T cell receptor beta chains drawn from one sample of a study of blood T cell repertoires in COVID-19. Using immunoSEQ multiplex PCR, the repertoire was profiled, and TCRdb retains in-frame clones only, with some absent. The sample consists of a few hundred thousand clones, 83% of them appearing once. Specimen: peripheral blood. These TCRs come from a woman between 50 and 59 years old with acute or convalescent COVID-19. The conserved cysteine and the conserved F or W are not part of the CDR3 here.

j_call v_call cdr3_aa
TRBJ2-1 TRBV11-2 ASSSTSGRAREQF
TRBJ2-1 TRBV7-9 ASSSGLEQF
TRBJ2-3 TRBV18 ASSPRQSGTGVQY
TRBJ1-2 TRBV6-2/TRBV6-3 ASSNRDYGYT
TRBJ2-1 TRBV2 ASRRTRFGEQF
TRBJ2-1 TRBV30 AWRDTGTSGLEQF
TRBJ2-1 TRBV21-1 ASCLGREDNEQF
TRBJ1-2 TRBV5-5 ASSSGTGGIGT
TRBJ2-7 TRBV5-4 ASSDRQGSDEQY
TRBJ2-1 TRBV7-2 ASSTWRTSGRNEQF
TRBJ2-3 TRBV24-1 ATSGGADTQY
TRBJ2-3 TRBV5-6 ASSLGARPPDTQY
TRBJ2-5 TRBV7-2 ASSSRTGQETQY
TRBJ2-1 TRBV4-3 ASSQDPYLPPPF
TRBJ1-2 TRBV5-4 ATIAFPNYGYT
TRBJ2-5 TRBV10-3 AISESGRVETQY
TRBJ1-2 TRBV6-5 ASSYSNRGFGYGYT
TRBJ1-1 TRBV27 ASSKGTDPDTEAF
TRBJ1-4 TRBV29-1 SVEEVGEKLF
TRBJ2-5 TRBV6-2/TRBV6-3 ASSLDRGPRETQY
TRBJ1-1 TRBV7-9 ASSFDRTNTEAF
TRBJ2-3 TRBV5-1 ASSFARAYTDTQY
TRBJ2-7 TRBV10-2 ASSESGVSGRAEQY
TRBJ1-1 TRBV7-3 ASSHGQGNTEAF
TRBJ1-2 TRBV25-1 ASTGSGNYGYT
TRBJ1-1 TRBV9 ASSVTGLGTNTEAF
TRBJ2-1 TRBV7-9 ASSLGVREVYYNEQF
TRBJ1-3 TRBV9 ASSGSGTYGNTIY
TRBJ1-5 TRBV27 ASRRTAGQPQH
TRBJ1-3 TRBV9 ASSPWGESSGNTIY
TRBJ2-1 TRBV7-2 ASSPLAGYNEQF
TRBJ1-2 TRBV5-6 ASGKPQVGGYT
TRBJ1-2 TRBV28 ASTQLGMGTFA
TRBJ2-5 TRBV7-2 ASSVTSALGETQY
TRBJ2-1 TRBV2 ASSPIAINEQF
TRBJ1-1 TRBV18 ASSPGTGGLRAEAF
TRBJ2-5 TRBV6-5 ATRKTSGTETQY
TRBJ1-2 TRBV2 ASNIQGGDYGYT
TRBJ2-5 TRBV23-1 ASRYGGGETQY
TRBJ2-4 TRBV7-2 ASSWTSGGDYQY
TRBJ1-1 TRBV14 ASSHLQGSEAF
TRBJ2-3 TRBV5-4 ASSLGGGSTDTQY
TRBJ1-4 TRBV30 AWSGKAMWEKLF
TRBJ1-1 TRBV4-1 ASSRDTEAF
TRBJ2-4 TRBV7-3 ASSRDGSGAKNIQY
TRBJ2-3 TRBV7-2 ASRAATDTQY
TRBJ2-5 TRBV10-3 AISVERDSREETQY
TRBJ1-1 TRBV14 ASSSTLFRNTEAF
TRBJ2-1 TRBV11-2 ASSLRANNEQF
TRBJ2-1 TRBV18 ASSPLAGGPNEQF
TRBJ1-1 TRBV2 ASRRTGGAGTEAF